This T cell receptor (beta chain) came from a study of T cells in Graves' hyperthyroidism and ophthalmopathy. The CDR3 loop spans 14 amino acids. Germline V gene sequence: CDR1 KGHDR, CDR2 SFDVKD. Trimming cost V 4 bases and J 2 bases, with 9 bases left between them. Only a few counts were recorded for this clonotype. Using RNA transcripts as the source, TCR beta CDR3 regions were amplified. An initial round of RT-PCR targeting the TCR CDR3 relied on the HTBI primer set. TCRdb recomputed calls from the multiplex PCR reads with MiXCR, one row per CDR3 protein. The sample yields under 450,000 distinct CDR3 sequences, roughly 13% seen once. Orbital computed tomography, thyroid ultrasound, serum thyroxine and TRAb, and clinical symptoms together informed the diagnoses. A sample of blood taken at first hyperthyroidism diagnosis preceded any ophthalmopathy symptoms.

Sequenced sample: blood. The chain couples TRBV24-1 to TRBJ2-3, with D possibly matching TRBD1 (6 bases). This receptor was identified in a man in his thirties or forties with Graves' hyperthyroidism that later progressed to Graves' ophthalmopathy. CDR3: CATSDWTVTDTQYF. In DNA, the CDR3 is TGTGCCACCAGTGACTGGACAGTCACAGATACGCAGTATTTT.